The 17 T cell receptor beta chains given below trace back to one sample, sequenced in a study of spatial heterogeneity in lung cancer. Time point indicated: sample taken at primary tumor resection. Unsorted whole RNA samples from tumor, nontumor lung or frozen PBMC were sequenced. TCRdb passed the 5' RACE reads through MiXCR, listing each CDR3 protein once. The sample gives under 7,000 distinct CDR3 sequences, around an eighth of which show up once; about 15% is in the top ten. Here the sequenced sample was normal lung tissue next to the tumor, taken at surgery. These receptors originate from a male donor with early-stage non-small cell lung cancer.

In its sample, this clonotype ranks as medium-sized. The rearrangement links TRBV27 to TRBJ1-6, with D maybe TRBD1 (5 bases). The V end was cut by 2 bases, the J end by 10 bases, with 9 bases between. Germline V CDR1 and CDR2: MNHEY, SMNVEV (reference sequence). The CDR3 is 13 amino acids. This chain's CDR3 is CASSLGAWSPLHF. The CDR3 region has the DNA TGTGCCAGCAGTTTAGGGGCTTGGTCACCCCTCCACTTT.

This clonotype was picked up many times. V gene TRBV5-4 combines with J gene TRBJ2-2; 9 bases line up with TRBD2. CDR1 is SGHNT, CDR2 YYREEE, per germline (reference sequence). With V trimmed by 0 bases and J by 0 bases, 3 bases remained unmatched. The CDR3 contains 17 residues. The CDR3 spells CASSLGLAVANTGELFF. In DNA form, the CDR3 reads TGTGCCAGCAGCTTGGGACTAGCGGTGGCGAACACCGGGGAGCTGTTTTTT.

The chain uses TRBV6-5 and TRBJ1-2; 9 bases match TRBD1. V lost 0 bases and J lost 2; bases outside the gene matches: 1. Germline CDR1 and CDR2: MNHEY and SVGAGI. The CDR3 consists of 15 residues. The CDR3 spells CASSYSGQGNYGYTF. CDR3 bases: TGTGCCAGCAGTTACTCCGGACAGGGGAACTATGGCTACACCTTC.

This clonotype is medium-sized in the sample. The rearrangement links TRBV29-1 to TRBJ2-5; a weak D match, TRBD1 (6 bases). The CDR3 is made up of 12 amino acids. The V gene lost 3 bases and the J gene lost 3 bases, with 8 bases spanning the gap. In germline, CDR1 is SQVTM, CDR2 ANQGSEA. The CDR3 reads CSVDRGEETQYF. The DNA of the CDR3 is TGCAGCGTTGACAGGGGCGAAGAGACCCAGTACTTC.

By its share, this clonotype is medium-sized. This chain connects TRBV30 to TRBJ1-4, with a weak D call TRBD1 (6 bases). This CDR3 region has 14 residues. Germline V gene data show CDR1 as GTSNPN and CDR2 as SVGIG (reference sequence). V lost 2 bases to trimming and J lost 5 bases, with 12 bases between them. The CDR3: CAWSRTDRNEKLFF. The CDR3 coding sequence is TGTGCCTGGAGTCGGACAGATCGAAATGAAAAACTGTTTTTT.

Within the sample, this clonotype is medium-sized. The chain has TRBV27 and TRBJ1-3; tentative D call: TRBD1 (6 bases). The V gene lost 6 bases and the J gene lost 0 bases, with 9 bases spanning the gap. Germline CDR1 reads MNHEY; CDR2 reads SMNVEV (reference sequence). The CDR3 loop spans 14 amino acids. The DNA for the CDR3 is TGTGCCAGCAGCACGGACAGCTCTGGAAACACCATATATTTT. Amino acids: CASSTDSSGNTIYF.

This rearrangement joins TRBV4-2 to TRBJ1-5; D gene ambiguous. CDR3 size: 15 residues. Germline CDR1 reads LGHNA; CDR2 reads YNFKEQ. V lost 0 bases and J lost 0, with 6 bases in between. In DNA form, the CDR3 reads TGTGCCAGCAGCCAAGAAGGCAGTAGCAATCAGCCCCAGCATTTT. Its protein is CASSQEGSSNQPQHF.

This clonotype is labeled as medium-sized. The rearrangement joins TRBV30 to TRBJ2-7, with D unresolved. V lost 4 bases and J 1 base, leaving 8 bases between the germline ends. Germline loops: CDR1 GTSNPN, CDR2 SVGIG (reference sequence). CDR3 size: 12 residues. CDR3 nucleotides: TGTGCCTGGACGGACGGTTCCTACGAGCAGTACTTC. Protein: CAWTDGSYEQYF.

This clonotype was seen repeatedly, ten times or more. The chain has TRBV11-3 and TRBJ2-5, with D perhaps being TRBD1 or TRBD2 (5 bases each). V lost 8 bases to trimming and J lost 1 base, with 11 bases between them. The CDR3 length is 13 residues. CDR1 and CDR2 from the germline V gene are SGHNT and YENEEA. The CDR3 sequence: CASARGPQETQYF. CDR3 nucleotide sequence: TGTGCCAGCGCTCGGGGCCCCCAAGAGACCCAGTACTTC.

Many counts were recorded for this clonotype. This rearrangement joins TRBV21-1 to TRBJ2-1; TRBD2 was called by the table and not checked on the DNA. TRBV21-1 is a recognized pseudogene. The CDR3 length is 18 residues. Here the CDR3 DNA reads TGTGCCAGCAGCAAAGATCGGGCGCGGGGGGCCTCCTACAATGAGCAGTTCTTC. Translating it yields CASSKDRARGASYNEQFF.

By share of the sample, this clonotype is medium-sized. The chain is built from TRBV7-8 and TRBJ1-2, with D possibly TRBD1 on 6 matching bases. CDR1 and CDR2 from the germline V gene are SGHVS and FQNEAQ. V was shortened by 8 bases and J by 4 bases, with 23 bases between the two germline ends. This CDR3 comprises 16 residues. CDR3: CASGGSDSVFLYGYTF. In DNA form, the CDR3 reads TGTGCCAGCGGGGGATCGGACAGCGTTTTTCTCTATGGCTACACCTTC. The variable domain in full, with the rest retrieved from reference TRBV7-8 and TRBJ1-2, is GAGVSQSPRYKVAKRGQDVALRCDPISGHVSLFWYQQALGQGPEFLTYFQNEAQLDKSGLPSDRFFAERPEGSVSTLKIQRTQQEDSAVYLCASGGSDSVFLYGYTFGSGTRLTVV.

The chain combines TRBV7-2 with TRBJ2-5, with D maybe TRBD1 (5 bases). Germline-derived CDR1 and CDR2 are SGHTA and FQGNSA. The CDR3 runs to 13 residues. V lost 6 bases to trimming and J lost 5 bases, with 13 bases between them. The chain's CDR3 is CASSISKGETQYF. For the CDR3, the DNA is TGTGCCAGCAGTATATCCAAGGGGGAGACCCAGTACTTC.

This clonotype was recorded at least ten times. The DNA of the CDR3 is TGTGCCAGCAGCCAGGTTGAGACTACCCACAATGAGCAGTTCTTC. It yields the protein CASSQVETTHNEQFF. The gene calls are TRBV3-1 and TRBJ2-1, with D perhaps TRBD2 (5 bases). Looked up from germline, CDR1 is LGHDT and CDR2 is YNNKEL (reference sequence). V lost 3 bases and J lost 5, with 14 bases in between. The CDR3 is made up of 15 amino acids.

This clonotype showed up many times. The chain recombines TRBV9 with TRBJ2-1, with no clear D. The germline V gene encodes CDR1 SGDLS and CDR2 YYNGEE. Trimming shortened V by 4 bases and J by 4 bases, and 12 bases separated the two germline ends. CDR3 size: 14 residues. CDR3 loop: CASSPRTFYNEQFF. CDR3 sequence (DNA): TGTGCCAGCAGCCCTCGGACCTTTTACAATGAGCAGTTCTTC. Full variable domain (missing parts from reference TRBV9 and TRBJ2-1): DSGVTQTPKHLITATGQRVTLRCSPRSGDLSVYWYQQSLDQGLQFLIQYYNGEERAKGNILERFSAQQFPDLHSELNLSSLELGDSALYFCASSPRTFYNEQFFGPGTRLTVL.

This clonotype was counted ten times or more. This chain joins TRBV10-3 and TRBJ2-4; TRBD1 matches 8 bases. The CDR3 consists of 15 residues. Unmatched junction bases numbered 9, after V lost 2 bases and J lost 9 bases. The germline CDR1 and CDR2 sequences are ENHRY and SYGVKD. The CDR3 sequence is CAISETPGGWGIQYF. The CDR3 DNA sequence: TGTGCCATCAGTGAGACCCCAGGGGGCTGGGGCATTCAGTACTTC.

This clonotype was seen ten or more times. The rearrangement uses TRBV11-3 and TRBJ1-2; unclear D gene. This CDR3 has 13 amino acids. CDR1 and CDR2 from the germline V gene are SGHNT and YENEEA. V was cut by 2 bases and J by 6 bases, with 10 bases left in between. CDR3: CASSLTNLNGYTF. The CDR3 DNA reads TGTGCCAGCAGCTTAACAAACCTAAATGGCTACACCTTC.

This clonotype was found many times. The J gene is TRBJ2-2, the V gene TRBV3-1; no clear D gene. Trimming left V 0 bases short and J 6 bases short, with 8 bases between. The CDR3 runs 14 residues. The V gene's germline CDR1 is LGHDT and CDR2 YNNKEL (reference sequence). The CDR3 nucleotides are TGTGCCAGCAGCCAAGATGGACCCCCCGGGGAGCTGTTTTTT. Amino acids: CASSQDGPPGELFF.